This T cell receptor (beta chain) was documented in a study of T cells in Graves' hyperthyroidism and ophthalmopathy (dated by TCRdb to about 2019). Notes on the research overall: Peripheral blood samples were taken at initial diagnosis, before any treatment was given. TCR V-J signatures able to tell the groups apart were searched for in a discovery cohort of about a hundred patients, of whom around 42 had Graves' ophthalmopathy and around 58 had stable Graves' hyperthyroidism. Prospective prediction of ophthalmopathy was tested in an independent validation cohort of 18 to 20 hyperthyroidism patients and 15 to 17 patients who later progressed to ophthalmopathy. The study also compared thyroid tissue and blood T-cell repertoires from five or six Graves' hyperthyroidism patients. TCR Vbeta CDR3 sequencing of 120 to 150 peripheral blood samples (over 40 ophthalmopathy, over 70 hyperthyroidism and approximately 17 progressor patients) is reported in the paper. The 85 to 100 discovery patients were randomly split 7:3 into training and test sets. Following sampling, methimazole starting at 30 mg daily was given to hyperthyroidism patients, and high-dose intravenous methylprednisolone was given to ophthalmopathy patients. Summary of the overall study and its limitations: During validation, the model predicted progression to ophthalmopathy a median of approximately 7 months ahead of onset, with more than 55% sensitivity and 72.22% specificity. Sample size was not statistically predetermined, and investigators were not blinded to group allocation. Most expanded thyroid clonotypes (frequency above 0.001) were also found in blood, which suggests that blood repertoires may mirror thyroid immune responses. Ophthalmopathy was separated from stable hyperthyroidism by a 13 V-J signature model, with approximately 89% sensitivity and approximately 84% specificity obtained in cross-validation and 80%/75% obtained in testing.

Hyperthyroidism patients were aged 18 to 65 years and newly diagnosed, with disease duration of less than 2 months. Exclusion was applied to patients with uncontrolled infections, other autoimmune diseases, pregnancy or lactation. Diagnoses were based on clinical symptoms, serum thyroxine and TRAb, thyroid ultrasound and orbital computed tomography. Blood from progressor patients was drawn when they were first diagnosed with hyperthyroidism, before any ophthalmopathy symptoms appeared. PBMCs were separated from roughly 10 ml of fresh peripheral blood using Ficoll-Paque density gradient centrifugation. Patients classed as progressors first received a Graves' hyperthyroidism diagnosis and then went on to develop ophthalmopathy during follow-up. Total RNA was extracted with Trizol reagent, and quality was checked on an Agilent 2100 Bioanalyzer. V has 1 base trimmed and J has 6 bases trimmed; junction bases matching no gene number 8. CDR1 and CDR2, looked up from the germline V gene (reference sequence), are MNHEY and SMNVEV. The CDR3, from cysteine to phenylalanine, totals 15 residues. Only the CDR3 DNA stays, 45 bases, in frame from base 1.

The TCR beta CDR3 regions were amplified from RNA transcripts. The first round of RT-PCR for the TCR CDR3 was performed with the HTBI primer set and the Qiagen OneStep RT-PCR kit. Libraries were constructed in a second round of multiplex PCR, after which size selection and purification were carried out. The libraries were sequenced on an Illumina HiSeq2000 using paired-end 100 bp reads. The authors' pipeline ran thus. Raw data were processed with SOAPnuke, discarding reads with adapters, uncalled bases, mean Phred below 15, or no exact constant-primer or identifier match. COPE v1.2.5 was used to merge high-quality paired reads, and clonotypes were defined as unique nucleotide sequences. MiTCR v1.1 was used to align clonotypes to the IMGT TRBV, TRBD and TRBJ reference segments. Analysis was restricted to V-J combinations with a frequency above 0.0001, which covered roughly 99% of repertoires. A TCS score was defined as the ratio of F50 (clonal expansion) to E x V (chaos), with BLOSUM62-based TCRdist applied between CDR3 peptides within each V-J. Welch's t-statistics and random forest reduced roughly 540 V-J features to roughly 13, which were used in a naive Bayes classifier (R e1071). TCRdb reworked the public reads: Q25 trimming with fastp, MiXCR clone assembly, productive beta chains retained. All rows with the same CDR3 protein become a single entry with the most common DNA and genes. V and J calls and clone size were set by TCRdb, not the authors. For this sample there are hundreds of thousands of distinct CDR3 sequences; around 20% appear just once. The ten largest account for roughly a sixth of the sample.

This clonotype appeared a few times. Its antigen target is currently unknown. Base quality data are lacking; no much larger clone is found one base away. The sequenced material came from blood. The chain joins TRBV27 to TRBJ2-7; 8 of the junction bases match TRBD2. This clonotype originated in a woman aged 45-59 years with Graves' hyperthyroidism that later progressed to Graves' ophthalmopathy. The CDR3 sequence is CASSLFPAGESEQYF. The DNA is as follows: TGTGCCAGCAGTTTATTTCCAGCGGGGGAGTCCGAGCAGTACTTC.